A single sample is the source of the 16 T cell receptor beta chains below, sequenced in a study of neurological immune-mediated disorders. Time point given: technical triplicate 1. TCRdb analysed the 5' RACE reads with MiXCR anew, one entry per CDR3 protein. The sample includes some 25,000 distinct CDR3 sequences, approximately 13% of them seen just once. The sequenced sample consisted of CD4+ T cells from blood. The source is a female donor with HTLV-1-associated myelopathy (HAM/TSP).

This clonotype was counted many times. The rearrangement uses TRBV5-1 and TRBJ2-3, with TRBD1 matching 8 bases. V was pared by 8 bases and J by 6 bases, with 8 bases of the junction left unmatched. This CDR3 has 13 residues. Germline CDR1 reads SGHRS; CDR2 reads YFSETQ. The CDR3 DNA sequence: TGCGCCAGTCAAGCGGACAGGGATGATACGCAGTATTTT. Its translation: CASQADRDDTQYF.

With regard to this clonotype: One end of the junction is discordant with germline, which a read error may explain. The chain has TRBV7-7 and TRBJ2-1; 7 nucleotides agree with TRBD2. Germline V lookup: CDR1 SSHAT, CDR2 FNYEAQ (reference sequence). This CDR3 has 15 residues. This chain's CDR3 is CASSLSLREGSEQFF. CDR3 in DNA: TGTGCTAGCAGCTTAAGTTTGAGGGAGGGATCTGAGCAGTTCTTC.

This clonotype was counted at least ten times. The rearrangement uses TRBV7-2 and TRBJ2-5, with D unclear. V was shortened by 1 base and J by 2 bases, with 11 bases between the two germline ends. The CDR3 totals 15 residues. The germline V gene encodes CDR1 SGHTA and CDR2 FQGNSA. The CDR3 DNA reads TGTGCCAGCAGCTTAGGTGCCGCCGTGCAAGAGACCCAGTACTTC. The encoded protein is CASSLGAAVQETQYF.

This clonotype was detected many times. The chain carries TRBV4-1 and TRBJ1-3; 11 positions agree with TRBD1. J gave up 0 bases and V 0 bases, and 13 bases lay outside the gene matches. CDR1 and CDR2 (germline): MGHRA, YSYEKL. The CDR3 extends over 21 amino acids. The CDR3 DNA sequence: TGCGCCAGCAGCCAAGATATAAGGACAGGGGGCACAGATGGCTCTGGAAACACCATATATTTT. This translates into CASSQDIRTGGTDGSGNTIYF.

This clonotype was counted ten times or more. The rearrangement joins TRBV5-1 to TRBJ2-2; D perhaps matches TRBD1 (6 bases). Looked up from germline, CDR1 is SGHRS and CDR2 is YFSETQ. The CDR3 has 16 amino acids. Deletions cut 4 bases from V and 4 bases from J, with 17 bases between. This chain's CDR3 is CASSPAGVQGTGELFF. The CDR3 DNA reads TGCGCCAGCAGCCCGGCAGGGGTTCAAGGCACCGGGGAGCTGTTTTTT.

This clonotype was seen ten or more times. This chain connects TRBV20-1 to TRBJ2-1; 8 positions match TRBD1. CDR3 length equals 14 residues. The V gene's germline CDR1 is DFQATT and CDR2 SNEGSKA (reference sequence). V shed 1 base and J 4 bases; nucleotides not matched to a gene: 3. In nucleotides, the CDR3 is TGCAGTGCTAGAGTTAACAGGGGGTACAATGAGCAGTTCTTC. This encodes CSARVNRGYNEQFF.

This clonotype was observed at least ten times. The chain couples TRBV5-1 to TRBJ1-3; no clear D. With 0 bases removed from V and 4 bases from J, the gap between germline ends came to 8 bases. Looked up from germline, CDR1 is SGHRS and CDR2 is YFSETQ. The CDR3 has 14 residues. The CDR3 protein is CASSLDGNGNTIYF. The DNA of the CDR3 is TGCGCCAGCAGCTTGGACGGGAACGGAAACACCATATATTTT.

This clonotype was detected many times. CDR3 sequence: CASSKGDLNTEAFF. The CDR3, as DNA: TGCGCCAGCAGCAAGGGGGACCTGAACACTGAAGCTTTCTTT. The V and J genes are TRBV5-1 and TRBJ1-1; D may be TRBD1 (6 bases). The V gene's germline CDR1 is SGHRS and CDR2 YFSETQ. The CDR3 has 14 residues. V dropped 4 bases and J dropped 0 bases, with 10 bases sitting between them.

This clonotype was picked up many times. V is TRBV5-1 and J is TRBJ2-1; maybe TRBD2 (6 bases). In germline, CDR1 is SGHRS, CDR2 YFSETQ. V lost 1 base to trimming and J lost 7 bases, with 12 bases between them. The CDR3 is 14 amino acids. In DNA, the CDR3 is TGCGCCAGCAGCTTGTTCGGGAGCGGGAATGAGCAGTTCTTC. Encoded protein: CASSLFGSGNEQFF.

This clonotype showed up many times. The CDR3 is CSAQGTEAFF. The CDR3 DNA reads as TGCAGTGCGCAAGGCACTGAAGCTTTCTTT. The chain uses TRBV20-1 and TRBJ1-1, with D unclear. Deletions cut 6 bases from V and 4 bases from J, with 6 bases between. The CDR3 spans 10 residues. Germline CDR1 DFQATT, CDR2 SNEGSKA (reference sequence).

This clonotype was counted ten times or more. The CDR3 here is CSAEGGNTEAFF. The DNA of the CDR3 is TGCAGTGCCGAGGGCGGGAACACTGAAGCTTTCTTT. The chain links TRBV20-1 to TRBJ1-1; D unresolved. This CDR3 comprises 12 residues. Trimming stripped 6 bases from V and 1 base from J, with 9 bases between. Germline V CDR1 and CDR2: DFQATT, SNEGSKA (reference sequence).

Many counts were recorded for this clonotype. The chain combines TRBV24-1 with TRBJ2-1; 11 positions match TRBD2. Germline V lookup: CDR1 KGHDR, CDR2 SFDVKD. Trimming took 1 base from V and 7 from J; bases not matched to a gene: 17. The CDR3 spans 20 residues. The CDR3 here is CATSDFKTGGTSGSGNEQFF. Here the CDR3 DNA reads TGTGCCACCAGTGATTTCAAGACAGGGGGGACTAGCGGCAGCGGAAATGAGCAGTTCTTC.

This clonotype was recorded at least ten times. This sequence joins TRBV5-5 and TRBJ1-5, with 8 bases lining up with TRBD1. This CDR3 comprises 15 residues. Germline V gene sequence: CDR1 SGHKS, CDR2 YYEKEE (reference sequence). Trimming at V came to 5 bases and at J to 6 bases, leaving 10 bases not matched to a gene. This CDR3 is CASSPRTGMFQPQHF. Here the CDR3 DNA reads TGTGCCAGCAGTCCGCGGACAGGGATGTTTCAGCCCCAGCATTTT.

This clonotype was picked up one time. Relative to the germline gene, one junction end is altered; a read error may explain this. V gene TRBV20-1 combines with J gene TRBJ2-7; 12 bases are shared with TRBD2. The CDR3 runs 15 residues. Germline CDR1 reads DFQATT; CDR2 reads SNEGSKA (reference sequence). The CDR3 sequence: CSAVPWTSGTYDQYF. In nucleotides, the CDR3 is TGCAGTGCTGTACCCTGGACTAGCGGGACCTACGATCAGTACTTC.

Many counts were recorded for this clonotype. The genes are TRBV20-1 and TRBJ2-1; 8 bases fit TRBD1. Germline-derived CDR1 and CDR2 are DFQATT and SNEGSKA (reference sequence). Trimming cost V 5 bases and J 8 bases; bases outside gene matches: 17. The CDR3 contains 16 residues. The DNA for the CDR3 is TGCAGTGCTTTCCAACCGGGACAGGCAGTTGTAGATGAGCAGTTCTTC. Amino acid sequence: CSAFQPGQAVVDEQFF.

This clonotype was observed at least ten times. The rearrangement uses TRBV7-3 and TRBJ2-3, with 10 bases that match TRBD2. The germline CDR1 and CDR2 sequences are SGHTA and FQGTGA. The CDR3 totals 14 residues. J gave up 6 bases and V 5 bases, and 5 bases lay outside the gene matches. CDR3 in DNA: TGTGCCAGCAGCCCTAGCGGGAGTAGCGATACGCAGTATTTT. Its protein product is CASSPSGSSDTQYF.